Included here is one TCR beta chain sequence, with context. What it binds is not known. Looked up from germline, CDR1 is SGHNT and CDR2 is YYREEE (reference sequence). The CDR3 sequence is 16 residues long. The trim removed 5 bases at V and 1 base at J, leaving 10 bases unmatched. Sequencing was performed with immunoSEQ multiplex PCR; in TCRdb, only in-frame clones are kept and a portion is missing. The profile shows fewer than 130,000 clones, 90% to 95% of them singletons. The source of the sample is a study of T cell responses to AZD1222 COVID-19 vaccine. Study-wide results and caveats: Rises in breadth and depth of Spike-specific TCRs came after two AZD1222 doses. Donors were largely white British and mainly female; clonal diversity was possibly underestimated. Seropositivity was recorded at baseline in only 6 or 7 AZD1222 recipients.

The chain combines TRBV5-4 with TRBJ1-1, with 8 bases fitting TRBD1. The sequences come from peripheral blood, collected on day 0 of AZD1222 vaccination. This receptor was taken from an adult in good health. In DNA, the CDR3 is TGTGCCAGCAGTTACCGACCCGGGACAGGGAACACTGAAGCTTTCTTT. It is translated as CASSYRPGTGNTEAFF.